This T cell receptor (beta chain) was found in a study of T cell repertoires in cytomegalovirus infection. TCRdb reprocessed the reads via MiXCR and lists one record per CDR3 protein. The sample gives some 680,000 distinct CDR3 sequences, 35% to 45% of which show up once; 2.5% to 3.5% is in the top ten. This CDR3 is built from 15 residues. Germline CDR1 reads SEHNR; CDR2 reads FQNEAQ (reference sequence). Trimming shortened V by 3 bases and J by 0 bases, and 11 bases separated the two germline ends. Sequenced sample: PBMCs. This sequence was found in a human donor in good health (CMV status not recorded). Some clones in this sample may be carry-over from other donors' samples. The chain uses TRBV7-9 and TRBJ2-5, with D unclear. The CDR3 region is CASSFPENHQETQYF. Here the CDR3 DNA reads TGTGCCAGCAGCTTCCCGGAGAACCACCAAGAGACCCAGTACTTC.